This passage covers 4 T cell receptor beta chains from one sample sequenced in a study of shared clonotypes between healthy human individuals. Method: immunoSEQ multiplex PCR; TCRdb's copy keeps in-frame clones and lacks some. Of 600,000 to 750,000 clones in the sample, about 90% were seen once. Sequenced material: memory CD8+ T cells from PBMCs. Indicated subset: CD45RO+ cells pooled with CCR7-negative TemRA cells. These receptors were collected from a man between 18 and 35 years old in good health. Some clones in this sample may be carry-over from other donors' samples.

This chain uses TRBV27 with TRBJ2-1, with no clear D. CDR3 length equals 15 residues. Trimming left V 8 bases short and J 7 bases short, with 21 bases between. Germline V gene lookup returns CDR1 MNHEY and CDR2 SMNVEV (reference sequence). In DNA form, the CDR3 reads TGTGCCAGCTCTGGGGATCTGACATTTCGTAATGAGCAGTTCTTC. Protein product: CASSGDLTFRNEQFF.

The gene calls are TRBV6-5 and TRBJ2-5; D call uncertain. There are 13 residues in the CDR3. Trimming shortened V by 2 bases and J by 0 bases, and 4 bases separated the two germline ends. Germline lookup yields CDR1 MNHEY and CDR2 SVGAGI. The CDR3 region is CASSYPYQETQYF. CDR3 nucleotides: TGTGCCAGCAGTTACCCCTACCAAGAGACCCAGTACTTC.

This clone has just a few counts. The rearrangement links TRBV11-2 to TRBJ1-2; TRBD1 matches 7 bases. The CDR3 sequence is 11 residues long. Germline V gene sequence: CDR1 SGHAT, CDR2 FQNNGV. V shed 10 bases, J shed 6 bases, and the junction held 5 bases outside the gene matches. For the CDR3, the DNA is TGTGCCACACGGGACAGCAATGGCTACACCTTC. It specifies CATRDSNGYTF.

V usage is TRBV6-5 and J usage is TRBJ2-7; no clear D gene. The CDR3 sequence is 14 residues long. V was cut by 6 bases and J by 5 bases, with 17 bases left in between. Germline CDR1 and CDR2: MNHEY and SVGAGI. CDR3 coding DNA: TGTGCCAGCAGAGCCCGTGTATTCGGCCACGAGCAGTACTTC. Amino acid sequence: CASRARVFGHEQYF.